The sequence of this TCR beta chain was determined in a study of blood T cell repertoires in COVID-19. Overall study: Specimens from acute and convalescent COVID-19 originated in the United States, Italy and Spain. From T cells, B-cell-depleted T cells, or PBMCs came the material, which was cDNA or gDNA.

Authors' methods: Estimated nucleated cell counts came from reference gene primer amplification. Sequencing used immunoSEQ multiplex PCR; TCRdb keeps in-frame clones, though not all of them. Clone size and the V and J calls come from that table; the DNA yielded D and trimming. The data show around 290,000 clones, roughly 86% seen once. V was clipped by 3 bases and J by 0 bases, with 9 bases between them. Per germline, CDR1 SGHNT and CDR2 YENEEA. This CDR3 is built from 15 residues. Everyone who took part was roughly 18 to 89 years old, and they came from 24 US areas. Material for sequencing was PBMCs or T cells enriched from blood (not recorded which). This clonotype was sampled from a young woman who had recovered from COVID-19. The genes are TRBV11-3 and TRBJ2-1; D possibly corresponds to TRBD1 (6 bases). DNA for the CDR3: TGTGCCAGCAGCTTTGACAGGAGCTCCTACAATGAGCAGTTCTTC. Its translation is CASSFDRSSYNEQFF.